The next 32 T cell receptor beta chains were all read from a single sample in a study of human versus mouse CDR3 diversity and MHC coevolution. This table comes from immunoSEQ multiplex PCR, and its TCRdb copy is limited to in-frame clones, with some not included. The sample carries around 77,000 clones, roughly 90% recorded once. Sequences were obtained from naive CD4+ T cells from blood. The subset was: CD45RO-negative CD62L-positive naive CD4 T cells. These TCRs come from a person between 25 and 75 years old in good health.

The V call is TRBV6-5, the J call TRBJ1-2; 9 nucleotides agree with TRBD1. With V trimmed by 5 bases and J by 4 bases, 5 bases remained unmatched. There are 14 residues in the CDR3. From germline, CDR1 is MNHEY and CDR2 SVGAGI. CDR3 nucleotides: TGTGCCAGCAGTAAGGACAGGGGCCTCTATGGCTACACCTTC. It translates to CASSKDRGLYGYTF.

The chain uses TRBV7-9 and TRBJ1-1; 12 positions agree with TRBD1. The CDR3 runs 14 residues. The trim removed 4 bases at V and 4 bases at J, leaving 1 base unmatched. From germline, CDR1 is SEHNR and CDR2 FQNEAQ (reference sequence). CDR3 loop: CASSWGQGATEAFF. CDR3 in DNA: TGTGCCAGCAGCTGGGGACAGGGGGCCACTGAAGCTTTCTTT.

The rearrangement joins TRBV5-4 to TRBJ2-3; D not certain. CDR3 length equals 16 residues. CDR1 is SGHNT and CDR2 is YYREEE in the germline V gene (reference sequence). V was cut by 0 bases and J by 0 bases, with 11 bases left in between. CDR3 amino acids: CASSLGSALSTDTQYF. DNA for the CDR3: TGTGCCAGCAGCTTGGGAAGCGCCCTAAGCACAGATACGCAGTATTTT.

The CDR3 DNA reads as TGTGCCAGCAGTGTAGCTTTGGGGAGCTACGAGCAGTACTTC. Protein: CASSVALGSYEQYF. The chain joins TRBV2 to TRBJ2-7; D is possibly TRBD2 (5 bases). Trimming took off 4 bases at V and 3 bases at J, with 13 bases between the two ends. Looked up from germline, CDR1 is SNHLY and CDR2 is FYNNEI. The CDR3 totals 14 residues. Combining the CDR3 with reference TRBV2 and TRBJ2-7 gives the whole variable domain EPEVTQTPSHQVTQMGQEVILRCVPISNHLYFYWYRQILGQKVEFLVSFYNNEISEKSEIFDDQFSVERPDGSNFTLKIRSTKLEDSAMYFCASSVALGSYEQYFGPGTRLTVT.

CDR3 coding DNA: TGTGCCAGCAGTGAAGTTGGGGGGGTCACCGGGGAGCTGTTTTTT. It codes for CASSEVGGVTGELFF. The V gene is TRBV6-1, the J gene TRBJ2-2, with TRBD2 identical over 7 bases. Germline-derived CDR1 and CDR2 are MNHNS and SASEGT. V lost 1 base, J lost 4 bases, and 3 bases stayed unmatched. This CDR3 is 15 amino acids long.

V is TRBV5-1 and J is TRBJ1-2, with 9 bases aligning to TRBD1. In germline, CDR1 is SGHRS, CDR2 YFSETQ. CDR3 length equals 13 residues. The V and J ends lost 4 bases and 7 bases, in that order; junction bases with no gene match: 5. CDR3: CASSPQGAFGYTF. In DNA, the CDR3 is TGCGCCAGCAGCCCACAGGGGGCGTTTGGCTACACCTTC.

The genes are TRBV7-8 and TRBJ2-3; the match to TRBD2 covers 9 bases. The CDR3 runs to 16 residues. The V segment lost 1 base and the J segment 2 bases; nucleotides outside the gene matches: 4. Germline V lookup: CDR1 SGHVS, CDR2 FQNEAQ. The CDR3 loop reads CASSLGAGGLTDTQYF. The CDR3 coding sequence is TGTGCCAGCAGCTTAGGGGCGGGGGGGCTCACAGATACGCAGTATTTT. Combining the CDR3 with reference TRBV7-8 and TRBJ2-3 gives the whole variable domain GAGVSQSPRYKVAKRGQDVALRCDPISGHVSLFWYQQALGQGPEFLTYFQNEAQLDKSGLPSDRFFAERPEGSVSTLKIQRTQQEDSAVYLCASSLGAGGLTDTQYFGPGTRLTVL.

The chain carries TRBV2 and TRBJ1-2, with TRBD1 matching over 7 bases. The V and J ends lost 6 bases and 3 bases, in that order; junction bases with no gene match: 10. The CDR3 contains 15 residues. Germline loops: CDR1 SNHLY, CDR2 FYNNEI. The CDR3 region has the DNA TGTGCCAGCAGCGCCAACCGGGACAGCCACTATGGCTACACCTTC. Protein sequence: CASSANRDSHYGYTF.

This chain uses TRBV30 with TRBJ1-2, with a possible D match to TRBD1 (5 bases). CDR1 is GTSNPN, CDR2 SVGIG, per germline (reference sequence). Deletions cut 3 bases from V and 2 bases from J, with 10 bases between. The CDR3 sequence is 13 residues long. The CDR3 spells CAWSPGPNYGYTF. The CDR3 DNA follows: TGTGCCTGGAGCCCAGGGCCCAACTATGGCTACACCTTC.

The rearrangement links TRBV7-3 to TRBJ2-5; TRBD2 matches 8 bases. The assigned J gene may be wrong: the sequence end matches TRBJ2-7 better. Germline lookup yields CDR1 SGHTA and CDR2 FQGTGA. CDR3 length: 15 residues. The DNA for the CDR3 is TGTGCCAGCAGCCCCGGGACTAGACCCAGCTACGAGCAGTACTTC. Amino acid sequence: CASSPGTRPSYEQYF.

The genes are TRBV18 and TRBJ1-1; D is perhaps TRBD1 (5 bases). CDR3 length: 14 residues. Germline V lookup: CDR1 KGHSH, CDR2 LQKENI. Trimming took off 5 bases at V and 6 bases at J, with 16 bases between the two ends. CDR3 sequence reads: CASSSQAGFAEAFF. Written as DNA, the CDR3 is TGTGCCAGCTCATCGCAAGCAGGGTTCGCTGAAGCTTTCTTT. Looking up the rest from reference TRBV18 and TRBJ1-1 gives the full variable domain: NAGVMQNPRHLVRRRGQEARLRCSPMKGHSHVYWYRQLPEEGLKFMVYLQKENIIDESGMPKERFSAEFPKEGPSILRIQQVVRGDSAAYFCASSSQAGFAEAFFGQGTRLTVV.

J is TRBJ2-5 and V is TRBV6-1; 10 positions agree with TRBD2. CDR3 length: 15 residues. V lost 2 bases, J lost 2 bases, and 2 bases stayed unmatched. Germline V gives CDR1 MNHNS, CDR2 SASEGT. DNA for the CDR3: TGTGCCAGCAGTGAACTTAGCGGGGGGCAAGAGACCCAGTACTTC. Translation: CASSELSGGQETQYF.

The chain employs TRBV11-2 and TRBJ1-6; maybe TRBD1 (5 bases). CDR1 is SGHAT, CDR2 FQNNGV, per germline. The V and J ends lost 6 bases and 7 bases respectively, with 16 bases between them. The CDR3 extends over 15 amino acids. The CDR3, as DNA: TGTGCCAGCAGAGCCATCACAGGTGGGAATTCACCCCTCCACTTT. It translates to CASRAITGGNSPLHF.

The CDR3 here is CASSLEFYGNTGELFF. The DNA for the CDR3 is TGTGCCAGCAGCTTAGAATTCTACGGGAACACCGGGGAGCTGTTTTTT. V and J are TRBV7-2 and TRBJ2-2; D not certain. Trimming removed 1 base from V and 1 base from J, with 10 bases in between. Germline CDR1 and CDR2: SGHTA and FQGNSA. This CDR3 is built from 16 residues.

This clone was seen once. The chain links TRBV7-2 to TRBJ2-3, with 11 bases aligning to TRBD2. The V and J ends lost 5 bases and 1 base, in that order; junction bases with no gene match: 5. The CDR3 is 16 residues long. Germline-derived CDR1 and CDR2 are SGHTA and FQGNSA. Written as DNA, the CDR3 is TGTGCCAGCAGCCGAATAGCGGGAGGGGGCACAGATACGCAGTATTTT. Its translation is CASSRIAGGGTDTQYF.

The rearrangement joins TRBV5-1 to TRBJ2-1, with TRBD2 as a possible D gene (5 bases). The CDR3 consists of 14 residues. V lost 4 bases and J lost 4, with 12 bases in between. CDR1 is SGHRS and CDR2 is YFSETQ in the germline V gene. In DNA form, the CDR3 reads TGCGCCAGCAGCCCAGATACTAGTTACAATGAGCAGTTCTTC. Encoded protein: CASSPDTSYNEQFF.

For the CDR3, the DNA is TGTGCCAGCAGTTATAATAATCCGGGACTAGCTAGTGAGCAGTTCTTC. This sequence encodes CASSYNNPGLASEQFF. V is TRBV27 and J is TRBJ2-1, with TRBD2 identical over 9 bases. The CDR3 spans 16 residues. With V trimmed by 4 bases and J by 9 bases, 13 bases remained unmatched. Germline V gene sequence: CDR1 MNHEY, CDR2 SMNVEV (reference sequence).

The genes are TRBV7-8 and TRBJ1-5; D is unresolved. With 3 bases removed from V and 2 bases from J, the gap between germline ends came to 23 bases. From germline, CDR1 is SGHVS and CDR2 FQNEAQ. The CDR3 has 19 amino acids. For the CDR3, the DNA is TGTGCCAGCAGCTTCTTCTCAGCAACCCGTGACGAGGGCAATCAGCCCCAGCATTTT. It codes for CASSFFSATRDEGNQPQHF.

The chain recombines TRBV28 with TRBJ1-5, with 7 nucleotides matching TRBD1. Germline CDR1 is MDHEN and CDR2 is SYDVKM. The CDR3 extends over 15 amino acids. Trimming removed 2 bases from V and 4 bases from J; junction bases left unmatched: 5. The CDR3 nucleotides read TGTGCCAGCAGTTTAACGGACAGGCAAAATCAGCCCCAGCATTTT. Amino acid sequence: CASSLTDRQNQPQHF.

The V gene is TRBV6-1, the J gene TRBJ1-6, with D possibly being TRBD1 (6 bases). This CDR3 comprises 14 residues. V gave up 6 bases and J gave up 9 bases, with 15 bases separating them. CDR1 MNHNS and CDR2 SASEGT come from the germline V gene. This chain's CDR3 is CASSFGGDSSPLHF. The CDR3 DNA follows: TGTGCCAGCAGCTTTGGGGGCGATAGTTCACCCCTCCACTTT.

The genes are TRBV6-1 and TRBJ2-2; 10 bases are shared with TRBD1. Germline values: CDR1 MNHNS, CDR2 SASEGT. V lost 7 bases to trimming and J lost 5 bases; unmatched junction nucleotides: 4. This CDR3 region has 14 residues. The CDR3 DNA is TGTGCCAGCATCCGGGACAGGGGAACCGGGGAGCTGTTTTTT. As protein: CASIRDRGTGELFF.

The chain links TRBV6-4 to TRBJ1-4; D is undetermined. V was clipped by 2 bases and J by 2 bases, with 18 bases between them. CDR1 is MRHNA and CDR2 is SNTAGT in the germline V gene. CDR3 length: 18 residues. The chain's CDR3 is CASSDGRGPKVTNEKLFF. In DNA form, the CDR3 reads TGTGCCAGCAGTGACGGCCGGGGTCCCAAAGTCACTAATGAAAAACTGTTTTTT.

V and J are TRBV10-1 and TRBJ2-1; 13 nucleotides line up with TRBD2. The CDR3 is made up of 15 amino acids. Trimming took 2 bases from V and 9 from J; bases not matched to a gene: 4. Germline values: CDR1 WNHNN, CDR2 SYGVQD (reference sequence). CDR3 DNA sequence: TGCGCCAGCAGTGAGGGACTAGCGGGAGTAAGTGAGCAGTTCTTC. It is translated as CASSEGLAGVSEQFF.

V usage is TRBV5-1 and J usage is TRBJ1-1, with D uncertain. The germline V and J ends were trimmed by 0 bases and 6 bases, with 9 bases remaining between them. Germline V CDR1 and CDR2: SGHRS, YFSETQ. This CDR3 has 13 amino acids. The CDR3: CASSLEPSPEAFF. The DNA of the CDR3 is TGCGCCAGCAGCTTGGAGCCTTCTCCTGAAGCTTTCTTT.

The chain employs TRBV25-1 and TRBJ1-1, with D possibly matching TRBD1 (6 bases). The germline V gene encodes CDR1 MGHDK and CDR2 SYGVNS. V shed 1 base and J shed 7 bases, with 13 bases lying between them. This CDR3 comprises 14 residues. As DNA, the CDR3 is TGTGCCAGCAGTGAATCGTACAGGGCTAGTGAAGCTTTCTTT. Translating it yields CASSESYRASEAFF.

This chain links TRBV6-1 with TRBJ2-1; 8 bases fit TRBD2. CDR1 and CDR2 (germline): MNHNS, SASEGT. This CDR3 is 17 amino acids long. Unmatched junction bases numbered 6, after V lost 2 bases and J lost 0 bases. CDR3: CASSELTSGSSYNEQFF. The CDR3 DNA reads TGTGCCAGCAGTGAACTTACTAGCGGAAGCTCCTACAATGAGCAGTTCTTC.

The chain employs TRBV7-3 and TRBJ1-3; D is perhaps TRBD1 (6 bases). The CDR3 has 15 residues. CDR1 is SGHTA and CDR2 is FQGTGA in the germline V gene. Trimming removed 5 bases at V and 6 bases at J, with 17 bases between. The CDR3 nucleotides read TGTGCCAGCAGCCGGACAGACAAGACCCCAAACACCATATATTTT. Residues: CASSRTDKTPNTIYF.

The V gene is TRBV7-2, the J gene TRBJ2-7; 9 bases fit TRBD1. Looked up from germline, CDR1 is SGHTA and CDR2 is FQGNSA. CDR3 length: 16 residues. Germline trimming cut 1 base from V and 1 base from J; bases unmatched to any gene: 5. This CDR3 reads CASSLGGQGLSYEQYF. For the CDR3, the DNA is TGTGCCAGCAGCTTAGGGGGACAGGGATTATCCTACGAGCAGTACTTC.

This rearrangement joins TRBV19 to TRBJ1-1; D perhaps matches TRBD1 (6 bases). The CDR3 extends over 14 amino acids. Trimming took off 1 base at V and 11 bases at J, with 17 bases between the two ends. Germline-derived CDR1 and CDR2 are LNHDA and SQIVND (reference sequence). The CDR3 sequence: CASSIATGQGSAFF. DNA for the CDR3: TGTGCCAGTAGTATAGCCACGGGGCAGGGGTCGGCTTTCTTT.

The chain combines TRBV4-1 with TRBJ2-1; D is unclear. The CDR3 length is 13 residues. Trimming stripped 0 bases from V and 6 bases from J, with 6 bases between. The germline CDR1 and CDR2 sequences are MGHRA and YSYEKL. Written as DNA, the CDR3 is TGCGCCAGCAGCCAAGAGCCAGGCAATGAGCAGTTCTTC. It specifies CASSQEPGNEQFF.

V gene TRBV5-1 combines with J gene TRBJ2-3; 8 bases are shared with TRBD2. This CDR3 has 17 residues. The junction had 9 bases not matched to a gene; V was cut back by 3 bases and J by 0 bases. Germline V lookup: CDR1 SGHRS, CDR2 YFSETQ. The CDR3 protein is CASSWGGSGISTDTQYF. In DNA, the CDR3 is TGCGCCAGCAGCTGGGGCGGTAGCGGGATCAGCACAGATACGCAGTATTTT.

The chain recombines TRBV5-1 with TRBJ2-5; D ambiguous. V lost 1 base and J lost 5, with 3 bases in between. The CDR3 is 11 amino acids. Germline loops: CDR1 SGHRS, CDR2 YFSETQ. In DNA, the CDR3 is TGCGCCAGCAGCTTGAGCGAGACCCAGTACTTC. Translation: CASSLSETQYF.